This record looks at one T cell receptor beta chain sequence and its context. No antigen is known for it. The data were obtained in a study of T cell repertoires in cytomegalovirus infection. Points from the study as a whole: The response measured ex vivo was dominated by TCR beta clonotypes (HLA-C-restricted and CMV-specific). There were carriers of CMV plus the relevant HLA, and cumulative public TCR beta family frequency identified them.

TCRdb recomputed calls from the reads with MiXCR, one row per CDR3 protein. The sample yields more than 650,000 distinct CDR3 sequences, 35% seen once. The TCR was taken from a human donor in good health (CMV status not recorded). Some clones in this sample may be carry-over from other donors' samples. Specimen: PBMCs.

Here the CDR3 reads CASSMTGFLLYTQYF. CDR3 sequence (DNA): TGTGCCAGCAGCATGACAGGGTTCCTACTCTATACGCAGTATTTT. The V gene is TRBV5-8, the J gene TRBJ2-3, with 7 bases matching TRBD1. The length of the CDR3 is 15 residues. CDR1 is SGHTS, CDR2 YDEGEE, per germline. After removal of 4 bases from V and 7 bases from J, the junction contained 12 bases not matched to a gene.